The 28 T cell receptor beta chains given below trace back to one sample, sequenced in a study of blood T cells in healthy people across ages. A second 7 to 11 cycle PCR used barcoded and J-beta primers. TCRdb independently ran MiXCR on the 5' RACE reads; one entry per CDR3 protein. The profile shows around 1,000,000 distinct CDR3 sequences, under 30% of them singletons. This same sample was also part of a study on T cells of mothers and their children.

Sample: blood. The receptor set was obtained from a girl aged 2-15 years in good health.

The genes are TRBV5-1 and TRBJ1-6; D is unresolved. V was shortened by 2 bases and J by 5 bases, with 14 bases between the two germline ends. Germline assignment: CDR1 SGHRS and CDR2 YFSETQ. CDR3 length: 16 amino acids. The CDR3 here is CASSFGESGHNSPLHF. DNA of the CDR3: TGCGCCAGCAGCTTCGGGGAAAGTGGGCATAATTCACCCCTCCACTTT. Looking up the rest from reference TRBV5-1 and TRBJ1-6 gives the full variable domain: KAGVTQTPRYLIKTRGQQVTLSCSPISGHRSVSWYQQTPGQGLQFLFEYFSETQRNKGNFPGRFSGRQFSNSRSEMNVSTLELGDSALYLCASSFGESGHNSPLHFGNGTRLTVT.

The chain couples TRBV7-2 to TRBJ2-4; maybe TRBD2 (6 bases). Germline V gene data show CDR1 as SGHTA and CDR2 as FQGNSA. Between the trimmed V and J ends, which lost 5 bases and 8 bases, there was a span of 13 bases. This CDR3 is 13 amino acids long. In nucleotides, the CDR3 is TGTGCCAGCAGCCCGGACTACGGTGACATTCAGTACTTC. Translation: CASSPDYGDIQYF.

This clonotype was detected ten times or more. The J gene is TRBJ2-7, the V gene TRBV19; D may be TRBD2 (6 bases). V dropped 0 bases and J dropped 6 bases, with 12 bases sitting between them. The CDR3 covers 14 residues. Per the germline V gene, CDR1 is LNHDA and CDR2 is SQIVND (reference sequence). CDR3 sequence reads: CASSIDGSSLEQYF. DNA of the CDR3: TGTGCCAGTAGTATAGACGGGAGTAGCCTCGAGCAGTACTTC.

The chain employs TRBV12-3 or TRBV12-4 and TRBJ2-7; a possible D gene is TRBD2 (5 bases). The CDR3 runs 11 residues. V lost 3 bases to trimming and J lost 8 bases, with 8 bases between them. The DNA for the CDR3 is TGTGCCAGCAGTTTGAGCGGAAAGCAGTACTTC. It translates to CASSLSGKQYF.

This clonotype was seen a few times. V and J are TRBV20-1 and TRBJ2-7; 7 bases map to TRBD1. The V and J ends lost 0 bases and 1 base, in that order; junction bases with no gene match: 3. The CDR3 covers 14 residues. From germline, CDR1 is DFQATT and CDR2 SNEGSKA (reference sequence). The DNA of the CDR3 is TGCAGTGCTAGAGACGACAGGGCTTCCTACGAGCAGTACTTC. This sequence encodes CSARDDRASYEQYF.

This chain connects TRBV14 to TRBJ1-1; D call uncertain. Trimming removed 5 bases from V and 0 bases from J, with 13 bases in between. The CDR3 has 15 residues. Germline loops: CDR1 SGHDN, CDR2 FVKESK. CDR3 protein: CASSDMGGMNTEAFF. DNA of the CDR3: TGTGCCAGCAGCGACATGGGTGGAATGAACACTGAAGCTTTCTTT.

The chain combines TRBV29-1 with TRBJ2-6; 7 bases match TRBD2. J was trimmed by 1 base and V by 7 bases; bases with no gene match: 7. CDR1 is SQVTM, CDR2 ANQGSEA, per germline. The CDR3 extends over 15 amino acids. CDR3: CSAGGGYSGANVLTF. CDR3 in DNA: TGCAGCGCTGGGGGGGGTTATTCTGGGGCCAACGTCCTGACTTTC.

This clonotype was counted only a few times. This chain uses TRBV4-3 with TRBJ1-1, with unresolved D. The CDR3 sequence is 14 residues long. V was trimmed by 5 bases and J by 7 bases, leaving 17 bases between them. Germline V CDR1 and CDR2: LGHNA, YSLEER. This CDR3 reads CASSERRELLEAFF. The CDR3 coding sequence is TGCGCCAGCAGCGAACGCCGGGAACTCCTTGAAGCTTTCTTT.

The chain has TRBV12-3 or TRBV12-4 and TRBJ1-3; D perhaps matches TRBD1 (5 bases). This CDR3 contains 15 residues. V lost 4 bases, J lost 2 bases, and 12 bases lay in between. The CDR3 spells CASSSGPHPGNTIYF. The CDR3 coding sequence is TGTGCCAGCAGTTCGGGACCGCATCCTGGAAACACCATATATTTT.

This sequence joins TRBV10-3 and TRBJ1-1, with 8 positions matching TRBD1. After removal of 6 bases from V and 4 bases from J, the junction contained 13 bases not matched to a gene. Per germline, CDR1 ENHRY and CDR2 SYGVKD. This CDR3 is built from 16 residues. CDR3 DNA: TGTGCCATCAGAAGGGGCAGGGGGCGATTAGCCACTGAAGCTTTCTTT. Translated, it gives CAIRRGRGRLATEAFF.

CDR3 sequence (DNA): TGCAGTGCAACCGGGACTAGCGGGAAAAACACAGATACGCAGTATTTT. It codes for CSATGTSGKNTDTQYF. This chain connects TRBV20-1 to TRBJ2-3, with 13 positions matching TRBD2. The CDR3 has 16 amino acids. Germline V lookup: CDR1 DFQATT, CDR2 SNEGSKA (reference sequence). J was trimmed by 2 bases and V by 6 bases; bases with no gene match: 8.

The chain joins TRBV27 to TRBJ1-6; 9 positions match TRBD1. After removal of 7 bases from V and 8 bases from J, the junction contained 15 bases not matched to a gene. Germline values: CDR1 MNHEY, CDR2 SMNVEV (reference sequence). The CDR3 length is 17 residues. CDR3 loop: CASKGGQGHSVDSPLHF. CDR3 coding DNA: TGTGCCAGCAAGGGGGGACAGGGCCATAGCGTGGATTCACCCCTCCACTTT.

In its sample, this clonotype was seen a few times. The chain combines TRBV7-2 with TRBJ2-5; no clear D. The J call is doubtful: the DNA matches TRBJ2-7 better. The germline gives CDR1 SGHTA, CDR2 FQGNSA. This CDR3 is 13 amino acids long. In DNA, the CDR3 is TGTGCCAGCAGCTTTCAGATTGTCTACGAGCAGTACTTC. Its protein product is CASSFQIVYEQYF.

This rearrangement joins TRBV27 to TRBJ2-3; the D is unclear. CDR3 length: 15 residues. The ends were cut back, 5 bases at V and 0 bases at J, with 12 bases in the middle. From germline, CDR1 is MNHEY and CDR2 SMNVEV (reference sequence). The CDR3 loop reads CASSPRAYSTDTQYF. The DNA of the CDR3 is TGTGCCAGCAGTCCGAGAGCCTATAGCACAGATACGCAGTATTTT.

The gene calls are TRBV12-3 or TRBV12-4 and TRBJ2-5, with 9 positions matching TRBD1. The J call may be wrong; the DNA end is better matched by TRBJ2-1. The CDR3 covers 14 residues. CDR3 sequence (DNA): TGTGCCAGCACAAGGGACAGGGATGGCAATGAGCAGTTCTTC. Its translation is CASTRDRDGNEQFF.

The CDR3 coding sequence is TGTGCCAGCAGCTTGGCCACAGGGTCGGGCACAGATACGCAGTATTTT. Protein sequence: CASSLATGSGTDTQYF. The chain recombines TRBV7-9 with TRBJ2-3, with D tentatively TRBD1 (6 bases). CDR3 size: 16 residues. Between the trimmed V and J ends, which lost 3 bases and 1 base, there was a span of 14 bases. The germline V gene encodes CDR1 SEHNR and CDR2 FQNEAQ (reference sequence).

CDR3 protein: CASSQPWGGTGELFF. The CDR3 DNA sequence: TGTGCCAGCAGCCAGCCCTGGGGAGGAACCGGGGAGCTGTTTTTT. The V and J genes are TRBV7-2 and TRBJ2-2; D might be TRBD2 (6 bases). The CDR3 is 15 amino acids. Trimming stripped 5 bases from V and 5 bases from J, with 15 bases between. Germline-derived CDR1 and CDR2 are SGHTA and FQGNSA.

The V and J genes are TRBV5-1 and TRBJ2-5; the D gene is possibly TRBD2 (5 bases). Germline CDR1 and CDR2: SGHRS and YFSETQ. Trimming stripped 3 bases from V and 5 bases from J, with 20 bases between. CDR3 length: 16 amino acids. The CDR3 DNA follows: TGCGCCAGCAGCTACGGTGGGAGAATTAGAGGCGAGACCCAGTACTTC. This codes for CASSYGGRIRGETQYF.

J is TRBJ2-1 and V is TRBV28; TRBD2 agrees at 9 bases. The end of the DNA fits TRBJ2-7 better, so the J call may be wrong. This CDR3 has 15 amino acids. Looked up from germline, CDR1 is MDHEN and CDR2 is SYDVKM. CDR3 sequence (DNA): TGTGCCAGCAGTTTAGGGCGGAGCGGGAGGAACGAGCAGTACTTC. Protein: CASSLGRSGRNEQYF.

This clonotype was counted a few times. This chain links TRBV7-9 with TRBJ1-4, with D possibly matching TRBD1 (6 bases). V shed 1 base and J shed 7 bases, with 16 bases lying between them. The germline gives CDR1 SEHNR, CDR2 FQNEAQ (reference sequence). The CDR3 is 16 amino acids. CDR3 sequence reads: CASSLVANRVSEKLFF. The CDR3 DNA follows: TGTGCCAGCAGCTTAGTGGCTAACAGGGTCAGTGAAAAACTGTTTTTT.

The sample holds a few counts of this clonotype. The chain links TRBV29-1 to TRBJ2-6; D unclear. V was cut by 2 bases and J by 0 bases, with 8 bases left in between. Germline V gives CDR1 SQVTM, CDR2 ANQGSEA. This CDR3 has 15 residues. The CDR3 region has the DNA TGCAGCGTTGAAAGTCTGCTCTCTGGGGCCAACGTCCTGACTTTC. It yields the protein CSVESLLSGANVLTF.

This chain connects TRBV29-1 to TRBJ2-5; D remains unclear. Per the germline V gene, CDR1 is SQVTM and CDR2 is ANQGSEA. This CDR3 comprises 12 residues. The V end was cut by 6 bases, the J end by 3 bases, with 11 bases between. The chain's CDR3 is CSVESQKETQYF. CDR3 nucleotide sequence: TGCAGCGTCGAAAGCCAGAAAGAGACCCAGTACTTC.

The V gene is TRBV28, the J gene TRBJ2-7; D remains ambiguous. CDR3 size: 14 residues. V was cut by 3 bases and J by 6 bases, with 15 bases left in between. The germline gives CDR1 MDHEN, CDR2 SYDVKM. CDR3 in amino acids: CASSFRRLRSEQYF. The CDR3 DNA sequence: TGTGCCAGCAGTTTTCGGCGGCTTCGCTCCGAGCAGTACTTC.

This clonotype has a handful of counts. The J gene is TRBJ1-1, the V gene TRBV7-9, with 7 bases fitting TRBD1. J was trimmed by 3 bases and V by 10 bases; bases with no gene match: 8. Per the germline V gene, CDR1 is SEHNR and CDR2 is FQNEAQ (reference sequence). This CDR3 has 13 residues. This chain's CDR3 is CATMTGLDTEAFF. The CDR3, as DNA: TGTGCCACAATGACAGGGTTGGACACTGAAGCTTTCTTT.

This clonotype has just a few counts. V and J are TRBV5-1 and TRBJ1-4; maybe TRBD1 (5 bases). The germline gives CDR1 SGHRS, CDR2 YFSETQ. The CDR3 is 14 amino acids. Deletions cut 2 bases from V and 7 bases from J, with 12 bases between. The CDR3 bases are TGCGCCAGCAGCTTATCAGGGTCTCTTGAAAAACTGTTTTTT. Its translation is CASSLSGSLEKLFF.

This clonotype has a handful of counts. At one boundary the junction diverges from the germline segment, which might be a read error. The chain has TRBV13 and TRBJ2-1; D gene ambiguous. Germline V gene data show CDR1 as PRHDT and CDR2 as FYEKMQ (reference sequence). The CDR3 totals 12 residues. The CDR3 DNA sequence: TGTGCCAGCAGCTCACGTAGGGCAGCCCAGTTTTTC. Amino acids: CASSSRRAAQFF.

The rearrangement uses TRBV15 and TRBJ2-1; 7 bases are shared with TRBD1. The J call may be faulty, since TRBJ2-7 better matches the DNA end. The CDR3 is made up of 13 amino acids. Germline V CDR1 and CDR2: LNHNV, YYDKDF (reference sequence). CDR3 loop: CATKRTGDYEQYF. In nucleotides, the CDR3 is TGTGCCACTAAACGGACAGGAGACTACGAGCAGTACTTC.

This rearrangement joins TRBV4-2 to TRBJ2-7, with D possibly being TRBD1 (7 bases). From germline, CDR1 is LGHNA and CDR2 YNFKEQ. The germline V and J ends were trimmed by 1 base and 1 base, with 11 bases remaining between them. The CDR3 is 15 residues long. This CDR3 reads CASSQGGDRSYEQYF. CDR3 coding DNA: TGTGCCAGCAGCCAAGGGGGGGACAGATCCTACGAGCAGTACTTC.